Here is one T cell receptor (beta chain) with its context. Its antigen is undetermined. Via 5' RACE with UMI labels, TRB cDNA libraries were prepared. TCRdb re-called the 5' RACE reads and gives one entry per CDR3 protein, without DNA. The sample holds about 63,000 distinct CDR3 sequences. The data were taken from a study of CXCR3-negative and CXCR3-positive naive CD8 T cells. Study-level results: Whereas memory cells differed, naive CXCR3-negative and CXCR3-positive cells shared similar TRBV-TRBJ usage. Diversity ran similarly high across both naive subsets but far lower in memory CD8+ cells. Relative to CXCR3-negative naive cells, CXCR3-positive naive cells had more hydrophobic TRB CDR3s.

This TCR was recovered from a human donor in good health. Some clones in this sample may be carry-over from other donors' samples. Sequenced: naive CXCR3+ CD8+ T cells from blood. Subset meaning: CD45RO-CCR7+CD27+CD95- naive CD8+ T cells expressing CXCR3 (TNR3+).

This chain's CDR3 is CASSRALLNQPQHF. This chain links TRBV4-3 with TRBJ1-5. This CDR3 has 14 amino acids. Per germline, CDR1 LGHNA and CDR2 YSLEER.